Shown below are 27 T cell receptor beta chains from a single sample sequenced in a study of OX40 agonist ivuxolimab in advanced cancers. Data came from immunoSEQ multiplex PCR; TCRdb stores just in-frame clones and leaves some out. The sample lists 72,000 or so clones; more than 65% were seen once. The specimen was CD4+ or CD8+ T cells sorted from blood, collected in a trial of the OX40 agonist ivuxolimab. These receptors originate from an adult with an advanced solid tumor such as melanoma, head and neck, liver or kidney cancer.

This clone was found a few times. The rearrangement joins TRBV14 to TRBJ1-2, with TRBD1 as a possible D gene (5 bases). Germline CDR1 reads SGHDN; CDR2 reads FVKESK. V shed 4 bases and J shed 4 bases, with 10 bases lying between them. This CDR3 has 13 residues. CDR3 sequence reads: CASSPGTSYGYTF. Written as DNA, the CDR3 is TGTGCCAGCAGCCCTGGGACGAGCTATGGCTACACCTTC.

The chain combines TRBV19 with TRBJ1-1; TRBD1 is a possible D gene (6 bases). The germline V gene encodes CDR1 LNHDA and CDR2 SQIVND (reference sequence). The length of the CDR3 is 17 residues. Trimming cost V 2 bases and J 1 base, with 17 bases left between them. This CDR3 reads CASSITSVPGANTEAFF. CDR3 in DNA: TGTGCCAGTAGTATAACCTCAGTCCCAGGGGCGAACACTGAAGCTTTCTTT.

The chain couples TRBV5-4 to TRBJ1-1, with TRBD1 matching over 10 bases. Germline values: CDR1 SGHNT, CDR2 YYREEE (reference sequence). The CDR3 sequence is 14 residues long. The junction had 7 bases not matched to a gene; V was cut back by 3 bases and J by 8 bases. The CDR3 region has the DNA TGTGCCAGCAGCTCCGGGACAGGGGCCGGAGAAGCTTTCTTT. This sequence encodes CASSSGTGAGEAFF.

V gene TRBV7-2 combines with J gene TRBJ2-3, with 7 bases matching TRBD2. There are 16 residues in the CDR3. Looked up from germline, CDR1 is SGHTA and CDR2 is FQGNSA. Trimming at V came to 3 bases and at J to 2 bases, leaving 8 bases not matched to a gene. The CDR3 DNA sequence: TGTGCCAGCAGCTTTAGGGCAGGGAGGGTCACAGATACGCAGTATTTT. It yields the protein CASSFRAGRVTDTQYF.

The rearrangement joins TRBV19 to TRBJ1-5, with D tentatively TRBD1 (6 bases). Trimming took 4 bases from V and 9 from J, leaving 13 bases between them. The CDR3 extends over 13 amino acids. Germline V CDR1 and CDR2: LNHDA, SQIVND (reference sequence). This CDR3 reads CASSTVGGAPQHF. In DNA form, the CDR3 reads TGTGCCAGTAGTACAGTTGGGGGGGCGCCCCAGCATTTT.

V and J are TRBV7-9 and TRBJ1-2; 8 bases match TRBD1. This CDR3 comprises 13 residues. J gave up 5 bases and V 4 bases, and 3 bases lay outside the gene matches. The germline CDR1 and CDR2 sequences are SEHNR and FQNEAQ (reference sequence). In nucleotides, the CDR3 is TGTGCCAGCAGCTCAGGACAGGGTTATGGCTACACCTTC. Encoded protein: CASSSGQGYGYTF.

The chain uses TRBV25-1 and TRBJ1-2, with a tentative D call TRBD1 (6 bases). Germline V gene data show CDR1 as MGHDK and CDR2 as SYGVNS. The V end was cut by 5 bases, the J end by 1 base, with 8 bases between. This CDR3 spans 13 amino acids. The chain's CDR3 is CASSRGGNYGYTF. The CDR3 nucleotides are TGTGCCAGCAGTAGGGGGGGTAACTATGGCTACACCTTC.

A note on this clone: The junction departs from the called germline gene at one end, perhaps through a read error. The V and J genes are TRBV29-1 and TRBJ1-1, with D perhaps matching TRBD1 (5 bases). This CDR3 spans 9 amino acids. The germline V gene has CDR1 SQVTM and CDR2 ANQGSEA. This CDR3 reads CSVSGRPIF. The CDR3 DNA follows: TGCAGCGTTTCGGGGCGACCGATCTTT.

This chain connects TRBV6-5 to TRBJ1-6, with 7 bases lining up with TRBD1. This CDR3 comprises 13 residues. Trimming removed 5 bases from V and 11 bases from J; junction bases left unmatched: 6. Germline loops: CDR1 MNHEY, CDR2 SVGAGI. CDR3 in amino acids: CASSVWDSTPLHF. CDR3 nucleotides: TGTGCCAGCAGTGTTTGGGACAGTACACCCCTCCACTTT.

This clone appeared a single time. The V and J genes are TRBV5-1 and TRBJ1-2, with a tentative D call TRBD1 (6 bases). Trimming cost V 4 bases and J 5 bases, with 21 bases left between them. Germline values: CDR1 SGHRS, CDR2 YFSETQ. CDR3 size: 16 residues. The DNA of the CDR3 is TGCGCCAGCAGCCCTGGGGGCGATCGGGGCGGGTATGGCTACACCTTC. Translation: CASSPGGDRGGYGYTF.

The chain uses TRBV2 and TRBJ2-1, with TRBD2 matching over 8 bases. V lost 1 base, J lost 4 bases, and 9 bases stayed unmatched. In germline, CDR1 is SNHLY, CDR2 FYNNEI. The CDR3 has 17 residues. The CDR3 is CASSEGAPGGLYNEQFF. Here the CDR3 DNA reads TGTGCCAGCAGTGAAGGGGCCCCGGGGGGGCTTTACAATGAGCAGTTCTTC.

The CDR3 reads CASSLTSGAYEQYF. The CDR3 DNA reads as TGTGCCAGCAGCTTAACTAGCGGTGCCTACGAGCAGTACTTC. J is TRBJ2-7 and V is TRBV7-6, with 8 bases aligning to TRBD2. CDR3 length equals 14 residues. From germline, CDR1 is SGHVS and CDR2 FNYEAQ. J lost 2 bases, V lost 2 bases, and 2 bases had no gene match.

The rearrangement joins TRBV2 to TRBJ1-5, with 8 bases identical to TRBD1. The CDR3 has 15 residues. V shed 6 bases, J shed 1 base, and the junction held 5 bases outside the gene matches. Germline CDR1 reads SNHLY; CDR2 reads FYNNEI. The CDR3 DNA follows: TGTGCCAGCAGCTTGACAGGGGTAAGCAATCAGCCCCAGCATTTT. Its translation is CASSLTGVSNQPQHF.

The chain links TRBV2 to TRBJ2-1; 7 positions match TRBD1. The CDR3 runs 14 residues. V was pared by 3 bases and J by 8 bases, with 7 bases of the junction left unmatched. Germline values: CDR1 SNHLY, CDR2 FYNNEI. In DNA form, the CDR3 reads TGTGCCAGCAGTGAGGGCAGGGGGAACGATGAGCAGTTCTTC. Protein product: CASSEGRGNDEQFF.

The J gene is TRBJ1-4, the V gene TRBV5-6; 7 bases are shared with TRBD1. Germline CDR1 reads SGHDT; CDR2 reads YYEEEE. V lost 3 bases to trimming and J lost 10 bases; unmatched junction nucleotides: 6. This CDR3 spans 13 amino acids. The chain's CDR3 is CASSSTGERKLFF. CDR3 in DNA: TGTGCCAGCAGCTCCACAGGGGAAAGAAAACTGTTTTTT. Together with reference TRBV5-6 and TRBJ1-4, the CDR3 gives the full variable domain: DAGVTQSPTHLIKTRGQQVTLRCSPKSGHDTVSWYQQALGQGPQFIFQYYEEEERQRGNFPDRFSGHQFPNYSSELNVNALLLGDSALYLCASSSTGERKLFFGSGTQLSVL.

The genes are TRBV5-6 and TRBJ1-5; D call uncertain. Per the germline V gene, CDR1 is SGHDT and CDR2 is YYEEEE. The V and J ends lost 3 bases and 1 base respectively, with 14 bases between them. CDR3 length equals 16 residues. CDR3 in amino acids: CASSSGPPVSNQPQHF. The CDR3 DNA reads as TGTGCCAGCAGCTCCGGGCCCCCCGTGAGCAATCAGCCCCAGCATTTT.

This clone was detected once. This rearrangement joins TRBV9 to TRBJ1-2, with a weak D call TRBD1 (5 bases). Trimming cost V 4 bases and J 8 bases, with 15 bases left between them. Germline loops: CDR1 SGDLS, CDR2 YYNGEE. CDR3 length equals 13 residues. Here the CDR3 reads CASSLDEGSGYTF. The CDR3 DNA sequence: TGTGCCAGCAGCTTAGACGAGGGGAGCGGCTACACCTTC.

The CDR3: CASSKIDSSQGYTF. CDR3 DNA sequence: TGTGCCAGCAGCAAAATAGACAGTAGCCAGGGCTACACCTTC. The V gene is TRBV6-6, the J gene TRBJ1-2; D may be TRBD1 (5 bases). In germline, CDR1 is MNHNY, CDR2 SVGAGI (reference sequence). Trimming pared 6 bases from V and 8 bases from J, leaving 19 bases between. This CDR3 has 14 residues.

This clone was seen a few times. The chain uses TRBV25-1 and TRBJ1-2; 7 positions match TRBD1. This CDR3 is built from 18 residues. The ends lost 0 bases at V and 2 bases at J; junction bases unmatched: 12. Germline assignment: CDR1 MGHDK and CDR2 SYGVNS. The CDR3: CASSEYPSTGTKNYGYTF. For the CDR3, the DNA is TGTGCCAGCAGTGAATACCCCTCGACAGGGACAAAGAACTATGGCTACACCTTC.

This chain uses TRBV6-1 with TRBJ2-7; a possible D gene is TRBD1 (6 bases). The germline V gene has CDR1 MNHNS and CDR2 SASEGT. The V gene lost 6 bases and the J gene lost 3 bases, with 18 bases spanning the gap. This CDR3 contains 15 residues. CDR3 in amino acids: CASRTGISGVYEQYF. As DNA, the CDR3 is TGTGCCAGCAGAACCGGGATCTCAGGGGTCTACGAGCAGTACTTC.

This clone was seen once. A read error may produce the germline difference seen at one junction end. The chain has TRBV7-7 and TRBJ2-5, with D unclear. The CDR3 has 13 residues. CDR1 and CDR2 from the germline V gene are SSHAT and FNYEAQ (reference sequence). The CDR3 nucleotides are TGTGCTAGCAGCCCTGACTTGGTAGAGACCCAGTACTTC. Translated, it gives CASSPDLVETQYF.

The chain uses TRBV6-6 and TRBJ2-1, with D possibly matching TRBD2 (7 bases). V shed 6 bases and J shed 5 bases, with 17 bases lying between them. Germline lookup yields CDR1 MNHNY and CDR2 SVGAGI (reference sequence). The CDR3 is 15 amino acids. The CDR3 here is CASSAWGGPDNEQFF. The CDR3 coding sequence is TGTGCCAGCAGCGCATGGGGGGGGCCTGACAATGAGCAGTTCTTC.

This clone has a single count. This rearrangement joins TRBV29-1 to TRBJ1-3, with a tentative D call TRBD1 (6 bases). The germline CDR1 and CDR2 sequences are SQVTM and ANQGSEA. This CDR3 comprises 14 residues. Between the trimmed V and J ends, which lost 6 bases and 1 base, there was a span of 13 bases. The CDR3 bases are TGCAGCGTAGCAGACAGGTATTCTGGAAACACCATATATTTT. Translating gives CSVADRYSGNTIYF.

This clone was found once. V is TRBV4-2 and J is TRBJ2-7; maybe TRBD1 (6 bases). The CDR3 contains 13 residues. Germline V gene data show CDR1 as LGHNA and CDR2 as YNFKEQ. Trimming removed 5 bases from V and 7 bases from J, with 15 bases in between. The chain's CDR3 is CASSLNRVEEQYF. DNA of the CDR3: TGTGCCAGCAGCTTGAACAGGGTGGAGGAGCAGTACTTC.

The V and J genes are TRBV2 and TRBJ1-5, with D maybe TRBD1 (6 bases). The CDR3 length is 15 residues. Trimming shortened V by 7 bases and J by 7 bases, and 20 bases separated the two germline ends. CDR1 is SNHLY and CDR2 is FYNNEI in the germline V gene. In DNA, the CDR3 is TGTGCCAGCACCTTCGAACAGGGCGGCCGCCAGCCCCAGCATTTT. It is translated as CASTFEQGGRQPQHF.

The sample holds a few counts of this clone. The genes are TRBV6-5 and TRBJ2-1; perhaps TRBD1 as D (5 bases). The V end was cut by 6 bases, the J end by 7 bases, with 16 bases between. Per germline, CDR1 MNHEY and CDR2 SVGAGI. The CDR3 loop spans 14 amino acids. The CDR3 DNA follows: TGTGCCAGCAGGTCGCCGGACATAGGGAATGAGCAGTTCTTC. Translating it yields CASRSPDIGNEQFF.

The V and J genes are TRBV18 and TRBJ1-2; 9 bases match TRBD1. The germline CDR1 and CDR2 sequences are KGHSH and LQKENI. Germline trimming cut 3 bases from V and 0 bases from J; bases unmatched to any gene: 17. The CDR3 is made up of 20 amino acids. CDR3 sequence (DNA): TGTGCCAGCTCACCCCAACGACGCGGGACAGGGCTCTCCTCTAACTATGGCTACACCTTC. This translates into CASSPQRRGTGLSSNYGYTF.